This T cell receptor (beta chain) was observed in a study of blood T cell repertoires in COVID-19. TCRdb's table, derived via immunoSEQ multiplex PCR, lists solely in-frame clones and lacks some. The data show approximately 150,000 clones, with about 86% seen just once and 15% to 20% held by the top ten. The CDR3 is made up of 14 amino acids. Germline CDR1 and CDR2: SGHVS and FQNEAQ. V was pared by 1 base and J by 1 base, with 5 bases between. The TCR was taken from a woman older than 75 with acute or convalescent COVID-19. The chain joins TRBV7-8 to TRBJ1-5; D may be TRBD1 (5 bases). Sequencing was performed on peripheral blood. The CDR3 loop reads CASSLDRSNQPQHF. The CDR3 DNA sequence: TGTGCCAGCAGCTTAGACAGGAGCAATCAGCCCCAGCATTTT.